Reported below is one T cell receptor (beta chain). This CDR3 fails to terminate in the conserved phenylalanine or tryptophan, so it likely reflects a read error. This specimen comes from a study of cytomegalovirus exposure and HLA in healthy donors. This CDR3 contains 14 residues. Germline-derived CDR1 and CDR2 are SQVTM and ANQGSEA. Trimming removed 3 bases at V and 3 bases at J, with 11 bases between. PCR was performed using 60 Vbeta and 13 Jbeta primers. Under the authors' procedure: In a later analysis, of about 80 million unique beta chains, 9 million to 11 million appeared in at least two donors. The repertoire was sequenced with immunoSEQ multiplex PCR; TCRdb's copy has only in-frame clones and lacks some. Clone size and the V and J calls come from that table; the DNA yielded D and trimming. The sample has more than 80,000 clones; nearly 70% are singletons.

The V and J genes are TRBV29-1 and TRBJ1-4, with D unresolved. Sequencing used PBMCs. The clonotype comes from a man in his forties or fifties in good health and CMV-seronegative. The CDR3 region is CSVDLVGANEKLFV. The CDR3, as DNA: TGCAGCGTTGATTTGGTGGGAGCTAATGAAAAACTGTTTGTT.